Below, one TCR beta chain is given with its context. Its specificity is unknown. The V end lost 5 bases, the J end lost 6 bases, and 13 bases lay between the germline ends. The CDR3 extends over 13 amino acids. Germline V CDR1 and CDR2: MDHEN, SYDVKM. This sample was included in a study of identifying expanded T cells in peripheral blood. Clones were sequenced by immunoSEQ multiplex PCR, and TCRdb holds only the in-frame ones, with some missing. The sample contains around 100,000 clones, approximately 89% of which appear only once. Findings of the study overall: Technical replicates showed around 1.2 changed clones; about 2 weeks 15 to 20; four weeks 19.

V usage is TRBV28 and J usage is TRBJ1-1; the D is unclear. The sequence derives from a person aged 18 to 75 in good health. The sequencing input was blood. In DNA form, the CDR3 reads TGTGCCAGCAGTACGGACTCAAAGCCTGAAGCTTTCTTT. Translation gives CASSTDSKPEAFF.